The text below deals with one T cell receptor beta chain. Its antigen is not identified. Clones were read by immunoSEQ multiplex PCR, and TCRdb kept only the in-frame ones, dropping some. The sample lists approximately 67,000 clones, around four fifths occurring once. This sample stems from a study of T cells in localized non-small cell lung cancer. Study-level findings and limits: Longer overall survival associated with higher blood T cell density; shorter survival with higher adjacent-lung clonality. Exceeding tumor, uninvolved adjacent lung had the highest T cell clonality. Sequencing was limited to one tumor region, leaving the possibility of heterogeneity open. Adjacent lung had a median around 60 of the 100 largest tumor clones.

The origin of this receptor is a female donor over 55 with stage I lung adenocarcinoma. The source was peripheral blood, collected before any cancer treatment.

The CDR3 region is CASSPSSGRYYEQYF. Written as DNA, the CDR3 is TGTGCCAGCAGTCCCTCTAGCGGGAGGTACTACGAGCAGTACTTC. This chain connects TRBV13 to TRBJ2-5, with 11 bases aligning to TRBD2. The end of the DNA aligns better with TRBJ2-7, so the J call may be wrong. Looked up from germline, CDR1 is PRHDT and CDR2 is FYEKMQ (reference sequence). The CDR3 is 15 residues long.